The 20 T cell receptor beta chains in this list originate from one sample, sequenced in a study of beta chain features in type 1 diabetes. Investigators reverse transcribed all isolated RNA, so they sequenced expressed TCRB transcripts. TCRdb's table, derived via immunoSEQ multiplex PCR, lists solely in-frame clones and lacks some. The table shows 110,000 to 150,000 clones, with 9% to 10% occurring only once. Sequencing input: central memory CD4+ T cells from blood. The receptors shown here come from a woman in her thirties or forties in good health.

This clone was seen only a few times. The CDR3 region has the DNA TGTGCCAGCAGCGAGGACAGGGGGAACACTGAAGCTTTCTTT. This translates into CASSEDRGNTEAFF. The chain couples TRBV7-2 to TRBJ1-1; 9 positions agree with TRBD1. CDR1 SGHTA and CDR2 FQGNSA come from the germline V gene. J gave up 1 base and V 5 bases, and 2 bases lay outside the gene matches. This CDR3 has 14 residues.

This chain links TRBV7-8 with TRBJ2-1, with 7 bases identical to TRBD1. J was trimmed by 2 bases and V by 2 bases; bases with no gene match: 0. The CDR3 consists of 14 residues. Germline V CDR1 and CDR2: SGHVS, FQNEAQ. This CDR3 is CASSLTGAYNEQFF. CDR3 sequence (DNA): TGTGCCAGCAGCTTAACAGGGGCCTACAATGAGCAGTTCTTC.

This clone was detected a few times. The rearrangement links TRBV14 to TRBJ2-7; the match to TRBD2 covers 10 bases. The CDR3 totals 17 residues. Germline V lookup: CDR1 SGHDN, CDR2 FVKESK. V lost 0 bases to trimming and J lost 4 bases; unmatched junction nucleotides: 9. The CDR3 loop reads CASSQDSGAGGRYEQYF. Written as DNA, the CDR3 is TGTGCCAGCAGCCAAGATAGTGGAGCGGGGGGGCGTTACGAGCAGTACTTC.

CDR3 coding DNA: TGTGCCAGCAGCCCGACGGACAGATCTTCACCCCTCCACTTT. This encodes CASSPTDRSSPLHF. The gene calls are TRBV14 and TRBJ1-6; D perhaps matches TRBD1 (6 bases). Germline CDR1 reads SGHDN; CDR2 reads FVKESK. The CDR3 consists of 14 residues. V was cut by 4 bases and J by 9 bases, with 13 bases left in between. The full variable domain, its missing parts supplied by reference TRBV14 and TRBJ1-6, is EAGVTQFPSHSVIEKGQTVTLRCDPISGHDNLYWYRRVMGKEIKFLLHFVKESKQDESGMPNNRFLAERTGGTYSTLKVQPAELEDSGVYFCASSPTDRSSPLHFGNGTRLTVT.

This clone was found a few times. This sequence joins TRBV28 and TRBJ1-1; TRBD1 matches 10 bases. J lost 6 bases, V lost 2 bases, and 6 bases had no gene match. The CDR3 contains 15 residues. CDR1 is MDHEN, CDR2 SYDVKM, per germline. CDR3 nucleotides: TGTGCCAGCAGTTTAGGGGGACAGGGGAAATCTGAAGCTTTCTTT. Encoded protein: CASSLGGQGKSEAFF.

The chain employs TRBV25-1 and TRBJ1-2; 9 bases line up with TRBD1. The CDR3 runs 15 residues. J lost 7 bases, V lost 3 bases, and 9 bases had no gene match. Germline CDR1 is MGHDK and CDR2 is SYGVNS. In DNA form, the CDR3 reads TGTGCCAGCAGTGATTCAGGACAGGGGCCGAGTGGCTACACCTTC. This encodes CASSDSGQGPSGYTF.

The chain combines TRBV12-5 with TRBJ2-5; D gene ambiguous. The CDR3 totals 11 residues. Germline CDR1 LGHNT, CDR2 FRNRAP. V was shortened by 5 bases and J by 5 bases, with 6 bases between the two germline ends. The CDR3 bases are TGTGCTAGTGGTCCGAGGGAGACCCAGTACTTC. Translated: CASGPRETQYF.

J is TRBJ1-3 and V is TRBV5-1; D might be TRBD1 (6 bases). CDR1 SGHRS and CDR2 YFSETQ come from the germline V gene. V lost 4 bases, J lost 0 bases, and 17 bases lay in between. This CDR3 region has 17 residues. CDR3 amino acids: CASSRSSGQFSGNTIYF. The CDR3 DNA reads as TGCGCCAGCAGCAGGAGCAGTGGACAGTTCTCTGGAAACACCATATATTTT.

The rearrangement joins TRBV7-9 to TRBJ1-2, with TRBD1 matching 9 bases. Germline-derived CDR1 and CDR2 are SEHNR and FQNEAQ (reference sequence). Unmatched junction bases numbered 5, after V lost 5 bases and J lost 1 base. The CDR3 contains 15 residues. The CDR3 DNA follows: TGTGCCAGCAGCCAGGGACAGGGCATTAACTATGGCTACACCTTC. Translating it yields CASSQGQGINYGYTF.

This clone was seen a few times. The chain has TRBV6-5 and TRBJ2-7; TRBD1 is a possible D gene (5 bases). CDR1 is MNHEY and CDR2 is SVGAGI in the germline V gene. This CDR3 has 14 amino acids. V was pared by 6 bases and J by 6 bases, with 18 bases between. The DNA for the CDR3 is TGTGCCAGCAGATTTCCGAACCAGGGTGGCGAGCAGTACTTC. Protein: CASRFPNQGGEQYF.

This chain joins TRBV7-9 and TRBJ1-1; 7 nucleotides agree with TRBD1. This CDR3 spans 14 amino acids. V dropped 5 bases and J dropped 8; count of bases not matched to a gene: 11. CDR1 is SEHNR, CDR2 FQNEAQ, per germline (reference sequence). The CDR3 region is CASSPGGQRMEAFF. The CDR3 DNA follows: TGTGCCAGCAGCCCAGGGGGACAAAGAATGGAAGCTTTCTTT.

This clone was observed a handful of times. The CDR3 DNA reads TGTGCCAGCAGCTTTGGTGGGGGGGTCGGGACAGATACGCAGTATTTT. It codes for CASSFGGGVGTDTQYF. This chain connects TRBV7-2 to TRBJ2-3; TRBD2 matches at 7 bases. J lost 3 bases, V lost 3 bases, and 9 bases had no gene match. CDR3 size: 16 residues. Germline V CDR1 and CDR2: SGHTA, FQGNSA.

This clone was recorded a few times. V and J are TRBV12-5 and TRBJ2-2; perhaps TRBD1 as D (5 bases). This CDR3 region has 13 residues. Trimming pared 7 bases from V and 8 bases from J, leaving 14 bases between. The V gene's germline CDR1 is LGHNT and CDR2 FRNRAP. The CDR3 bases are TGTGCTAGTGTTACAGGAGCATCGGGGGAGCTGTTTTTT. Translating it yields CASVTGASGELFF.

The gene calls are TRBV4-1 and TRBJ2-7, with D hard to call. In germline, CDR1 is MGHRA, CDR2 YSYEKL. The V end lost 1 base, the J end lost 6 bases, and 10 bases lay between the germline ends. The CDR3 spans 13 residues. DNA for the CDR3: TGCGCCAGCAGCCAAGCTCCGGTTCGCGAGCAGTACTTC. Amino acids: CASSQAPVREQYF.

The chain employs TRBV5-4 and TRBJ2-6; D is perhaps TRBD1 (5 bases). There are 15 residues in the CDR3. Per the germline V gene, CDR1 is SGHNT and CDR2 is YYREEE (reference sequence). The V and J ends lost 4 bases and 3 bases respectively, with 11 bases between them. CDR3 sequence: CASSRQGSGANVLTF. In DNA, the CDR3 is TGTGCCAGCAGCCGTCAGGGAAGTGGGGCCAACGTCCTGACTTTC.

The chain combines TRBV7-6 with TRBJ2-7; TRBD2 agrees at 13 bases. CDR3 length equals 16 residues. The germline CDR1 and CDR2 sequences are SGHVS and FNYEAQ. The ends lost 5 bases at V and 10 bases at J; junction bases unmatched: 14. The CDR3 sequence: CASSRNGLAGDLAQYF. In DNA form, the CDR3 reads TGTGCCAGCAGCCGCAATGGACTAGCGGGGGATCTAGCCCAGTACTTC.

The chain is built from TRBV7-2 and TRBJ2-1; 9 bases are a match to TRBD1. This CDR3 has 14 amino acids. Germline lookup yields CDR1 SGHTA and CDR2 FQGNSA. J was trimmed by 12 bases and V by 3 bases; bases with no gene match: 9. The CDR3 DNA reads as TGTGCCAGCAGCTTTTTGGGACAGGGCACAGGGCAGTTCTTC. Translation gives CASSFLGQGTGQFF. Variable domain in full (rest from reference TRBV7-2 and TRBJ2-1): GAGVSQSPSNKVTEKGKDVELRCDPISGHTALYWYRQSLGQGLEFLIYFQGNSAPDKSGLPSDRFSAERTGGSVSTLTIQRTQQEDSAVYLCASSFLGQGTGQFFGPGTRLTVL.

This clone was counted between two and nine times. The chain employs TRBV14 and TRBJ2-2, with 7 bases lining up with TRBD1. The CDR3 contains 14 residues. In germline, CDR1 is SGHDN, CDR2 FVKESK. With 7 bases clipped from V and 9 bases from J, the junction kept 11 bases outside the gene matches. CDR3 protein: CASNTDRESRELFF. The CDR3, as DNA: TGTGCCAGCAACACTGACAGGGAGTCCCGGGAGCTGTTTTTT.

The table lists this clone with a few counts. The same CDR3 also results from other DNA sequences found in this sample. The chain employs TRBV19 and TRBJ1-5, with 9 bases identical to TRBD1. This CDR3 is built from 14 residues. CDR1 and CDR2 from the germline V gene are LNHDA and SQIVND (reference sequence). Trimming removed 5 bases from V and 4 bases from J; junction bases left unmatched: 3. The CDR3 sequence is CASSVTGGNQPQHF. CDR3 DNA: TGTGCCAGTAGTGTGACAGGGGGAAATCAGCCCCAGCATTTT.

The rearrangement links TRBV7-8 to TRBJ1-2; D unresolved. V lost 5 bases and J 4 bases, leaving 8 bases between the germline ends. Germline CDR1 SGHVS, CDR2 FQNEAQ. The CDR3 extends over 12 amino acids. The CDR3 protein is CASSLGGYGYTF. DNA of the CDR3: TGTGCCAGCAGCCTAGGCGGCTATGGCTACACCTTC.